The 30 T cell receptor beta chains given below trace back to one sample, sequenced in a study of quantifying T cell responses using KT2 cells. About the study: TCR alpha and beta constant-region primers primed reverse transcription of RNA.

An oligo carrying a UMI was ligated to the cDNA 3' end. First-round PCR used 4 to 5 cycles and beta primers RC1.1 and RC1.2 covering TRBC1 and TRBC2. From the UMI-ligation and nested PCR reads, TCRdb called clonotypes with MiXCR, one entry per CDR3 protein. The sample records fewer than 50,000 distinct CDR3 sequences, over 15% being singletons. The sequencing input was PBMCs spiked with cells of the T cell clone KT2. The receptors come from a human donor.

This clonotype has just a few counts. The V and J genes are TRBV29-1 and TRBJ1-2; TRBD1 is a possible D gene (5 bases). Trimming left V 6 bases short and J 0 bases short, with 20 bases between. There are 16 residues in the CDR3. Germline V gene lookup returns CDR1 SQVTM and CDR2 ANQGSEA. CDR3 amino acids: CSVEGKGGRANYGYTF. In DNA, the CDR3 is TGCAGCGTCGAGGGGAAGGGTGGGAGAGCTAACTATGGCTACACCTTC.

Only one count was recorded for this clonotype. The CDR3 loop reads CASSASRETQYF. In DNA, the CDR3 is TGTGCCAGTAGTGCGTCCCGGGAGACCCAGTACTTC. The genes are TRBV19 and TRBJ2-5; the D is unclear. CDR3 length: 12 residues. Germline V gene lookup returns CDR1 LNHDA and CDR2 SQIVND (reference sequence). V lost 5 bases and J lost 5, with 9 bases in between.

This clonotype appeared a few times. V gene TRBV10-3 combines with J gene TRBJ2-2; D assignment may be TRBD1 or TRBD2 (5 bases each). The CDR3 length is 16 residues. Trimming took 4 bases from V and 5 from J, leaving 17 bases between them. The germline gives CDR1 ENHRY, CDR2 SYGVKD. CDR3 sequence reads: CAISVFGASSTGELFF. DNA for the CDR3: TGTGCCATCAGTGTGTTTGGGGCTAGCTCGACCGGGGAGCTGTTTTTT.

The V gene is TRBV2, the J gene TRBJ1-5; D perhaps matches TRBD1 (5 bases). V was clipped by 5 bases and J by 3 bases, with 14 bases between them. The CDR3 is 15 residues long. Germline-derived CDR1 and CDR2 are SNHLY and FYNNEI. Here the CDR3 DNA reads TGTGCCAGCAGTAGCGACAGACGGGTCAATCAGCCCCAGCATTTT. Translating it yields CASSSDRRVNQPQHF.

The CDR3 DNA follows: TGCGCCAGCAGCCCTCGAACCGACAGGGGCCACGAGCAGTACTTC. This sequence encodes CASSPRTDRGHEQYF. The chain links TRBV5-1 to TRBJ2-7; 8 bases align to TRBD1. Trimming at V came to 4 bases and at J to 5 bases, leaving 11 bases not matched to a gene. CDR1 SGHRS and CDR2 YFSETQ come from the germline V gene. The CDR3 spans 15 residues.

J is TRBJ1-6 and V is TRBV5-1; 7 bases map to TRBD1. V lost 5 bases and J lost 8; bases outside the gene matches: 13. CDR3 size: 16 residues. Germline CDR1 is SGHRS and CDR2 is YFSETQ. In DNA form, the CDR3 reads TGCGCCAGCAGTCCGAACAGGGGCGGAAGGGATTCACCCCTCCACTTT. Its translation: CASSPNRGGRDSPLHF.

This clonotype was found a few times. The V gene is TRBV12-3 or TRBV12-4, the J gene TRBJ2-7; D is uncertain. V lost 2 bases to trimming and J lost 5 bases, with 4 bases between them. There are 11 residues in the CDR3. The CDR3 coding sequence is TGTGCCAGCAGTTTATATGACGAGCAGTACTTC. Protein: CASSLYDEQYF.

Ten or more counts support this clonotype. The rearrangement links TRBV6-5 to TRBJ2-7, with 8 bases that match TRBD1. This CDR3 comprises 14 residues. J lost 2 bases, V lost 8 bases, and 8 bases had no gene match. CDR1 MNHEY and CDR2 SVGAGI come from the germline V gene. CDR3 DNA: TGTGCCAGCTGTAAGGGACAGGAGACCTACGAGCAGTACTTC. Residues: CASCKGQETYEQYF.

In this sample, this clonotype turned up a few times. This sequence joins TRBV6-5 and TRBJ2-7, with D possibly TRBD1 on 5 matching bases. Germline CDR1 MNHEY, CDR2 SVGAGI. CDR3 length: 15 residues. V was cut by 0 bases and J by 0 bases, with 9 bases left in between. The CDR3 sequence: CASSYSSGASYEQYF. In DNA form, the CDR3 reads TGTGCCAGCAGTTACTCCAGTGGGGCCTCCTACGAGCAGTACTTC.

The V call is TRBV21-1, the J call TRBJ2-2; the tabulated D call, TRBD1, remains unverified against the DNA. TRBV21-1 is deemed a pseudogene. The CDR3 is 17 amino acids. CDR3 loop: CASSKLPRQMNTGELFF. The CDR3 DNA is TGTGCCAGCAGCAAATTGCCCCGACAGATGAACACCGGGGAGCTGTTTTTT.

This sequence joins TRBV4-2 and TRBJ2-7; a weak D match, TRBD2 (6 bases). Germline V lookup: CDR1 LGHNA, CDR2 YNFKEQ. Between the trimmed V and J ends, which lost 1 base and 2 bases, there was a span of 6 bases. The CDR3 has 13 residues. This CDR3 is CASSQGLAYEQYF. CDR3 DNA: TGTGCCAGCAGCCAAGGACTAGCCTACGAGCAGTACTTC.

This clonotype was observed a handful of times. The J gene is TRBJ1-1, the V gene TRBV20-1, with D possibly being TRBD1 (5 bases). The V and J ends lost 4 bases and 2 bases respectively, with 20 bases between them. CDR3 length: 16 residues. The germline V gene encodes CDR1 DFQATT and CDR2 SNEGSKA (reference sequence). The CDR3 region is CSATPQGRVINTEAFF. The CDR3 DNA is TGCAGTGCTACCCCTCAGGGCCGGGTAATTAACACTGAAGCTTTCTTT.

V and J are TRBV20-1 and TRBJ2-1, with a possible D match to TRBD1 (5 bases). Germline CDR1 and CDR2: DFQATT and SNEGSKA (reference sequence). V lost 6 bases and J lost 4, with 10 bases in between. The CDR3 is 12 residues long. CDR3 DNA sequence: TGCAGTGCAACACAGGTATACAATGAGCAGTTCTTC. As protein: CSATQVYNEQFF.

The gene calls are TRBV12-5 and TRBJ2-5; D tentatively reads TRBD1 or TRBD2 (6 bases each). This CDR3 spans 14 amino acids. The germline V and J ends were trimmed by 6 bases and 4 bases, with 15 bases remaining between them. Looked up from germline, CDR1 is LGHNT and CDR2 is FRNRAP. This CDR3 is CASGETGTRETQYF. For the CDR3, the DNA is TGTGCTAGTGGAGAAACAGGGACTCGAGAGACCCAGTACTTC.

The CDR3 nucleotides are TGTGCCAGCAGTTACACCCTAGAGTCCTTCCCCGGGGAGCTGTTTTTT. It specifies CASSYTLESFPGELFF. The J gene is TRBJ2-2, the V gene TRBV6-5; D unclear. The germline CDR1 and CDR2 sequences are MNHEY and SVGAGI. This CDR3 is built from 16 residues. Between the trimmed V and J ends, which lost 2 bases and 6 bases, there was a span of 16 bases.

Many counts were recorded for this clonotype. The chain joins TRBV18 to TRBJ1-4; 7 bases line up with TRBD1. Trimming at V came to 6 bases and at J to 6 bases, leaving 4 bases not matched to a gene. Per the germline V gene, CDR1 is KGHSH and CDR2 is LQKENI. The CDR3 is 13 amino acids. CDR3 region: CASSGQEDEKLFF. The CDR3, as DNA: TGTGCCAGCTCCGGACAGGAGGATGAAAAACTGTTTTTT.

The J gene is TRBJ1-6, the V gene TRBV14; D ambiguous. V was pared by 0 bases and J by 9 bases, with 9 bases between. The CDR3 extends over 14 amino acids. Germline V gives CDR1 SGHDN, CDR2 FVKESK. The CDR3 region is CASSQERQVSPLHF. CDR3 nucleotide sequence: TGTGCCAGCAGCCAAGAAAGGCAGGTTTCACCCCTCCACTTT.

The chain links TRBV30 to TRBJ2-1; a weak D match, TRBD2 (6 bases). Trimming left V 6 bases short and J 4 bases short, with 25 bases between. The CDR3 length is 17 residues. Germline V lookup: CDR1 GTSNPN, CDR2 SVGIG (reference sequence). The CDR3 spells CACSKLSGSGTYNEQFF. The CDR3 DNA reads TGTGCCTGTTCCAAACTCTCCGGGAGTGGAACGTACAATGAGCAGTTCTTC.

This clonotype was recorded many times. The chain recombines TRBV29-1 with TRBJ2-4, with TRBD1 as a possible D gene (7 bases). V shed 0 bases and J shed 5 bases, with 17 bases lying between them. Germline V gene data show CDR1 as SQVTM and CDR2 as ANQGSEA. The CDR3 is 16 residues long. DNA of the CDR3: TGCAGCGTTGAAGATCGAGGGTCAGGGGGGCAAAACATTCAGTACTTC. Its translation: CSVEDRGSGGQNIQYF.

The CDR3 sequence: CASSLMGSYEQYF. The CDR3 nucleotides are TGCGCCAGCAGCTTGATGGGTAGCTACGAGCAGTACTTC. The chain carries TRBV5-1 and TRBJ2-7; D unresolved. Per the germline V gene, CDR1 is SGHRS and CDR2 is YFSETQ. Trimming removed 1 base from V and 3 bases from J, with 8 bases in between. The CDR3 is made up of 13 amino acids.

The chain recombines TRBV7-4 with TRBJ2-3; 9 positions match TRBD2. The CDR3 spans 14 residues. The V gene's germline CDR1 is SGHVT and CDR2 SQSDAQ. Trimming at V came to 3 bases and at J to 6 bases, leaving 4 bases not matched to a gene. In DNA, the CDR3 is TGTGCCAGCAGCTTGGGACTAGCTATCGATACGCAGTATTTT. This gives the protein CASSLGLAIDTQYF.

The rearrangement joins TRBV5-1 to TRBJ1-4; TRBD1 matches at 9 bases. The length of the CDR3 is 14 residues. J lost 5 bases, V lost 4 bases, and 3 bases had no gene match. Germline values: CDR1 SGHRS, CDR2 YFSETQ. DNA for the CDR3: TGCGCCAGCAGCAGGACAGGGGACAATGAAAAACTGTTTTTT. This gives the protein CASSRTGDNEKLFF.

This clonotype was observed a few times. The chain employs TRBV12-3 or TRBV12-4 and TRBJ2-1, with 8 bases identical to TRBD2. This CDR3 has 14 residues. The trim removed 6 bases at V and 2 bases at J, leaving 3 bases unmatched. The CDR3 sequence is CASRLAEPYNEQFF. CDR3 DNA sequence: TGTGCCAGCAGACTAGCGGAGCCCTACAATGAGCAGTTCTTC.

CDR3 amino acids: CASSLYPSEDTEAFF. CDR3 nucleotides: TGTGCCAGCAGCCTCTACCCCTCGGAGGACACTGAAGCTTTCTTT. The chain carries TRBV3-1 and TRBJ1-1; D call uncertain. This CDR3 region has 15 residues. V lost 4 bases to trimming and J lost 3 bases, with 15 bases between them. Per the germline V gene, CDR1 is LGHDT and CDR2 is YNNKEL (reference sequence).

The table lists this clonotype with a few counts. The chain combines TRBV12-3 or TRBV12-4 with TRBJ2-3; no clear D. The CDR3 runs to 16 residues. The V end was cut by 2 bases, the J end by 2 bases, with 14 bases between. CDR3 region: CASSLSATGITDTQYF. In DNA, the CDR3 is TGTGCCAGCAGTTTATCTGCGACTGGAATCACAGATACGCAGTATTTT.

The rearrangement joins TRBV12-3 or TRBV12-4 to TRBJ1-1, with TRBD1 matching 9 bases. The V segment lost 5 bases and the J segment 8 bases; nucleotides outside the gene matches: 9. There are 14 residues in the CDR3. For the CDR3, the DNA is TGTGCCAGCAGTCTATCTCCCGGGACAGGGGAAGCTTTCTTT. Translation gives CASSLSPGTGEAFF.

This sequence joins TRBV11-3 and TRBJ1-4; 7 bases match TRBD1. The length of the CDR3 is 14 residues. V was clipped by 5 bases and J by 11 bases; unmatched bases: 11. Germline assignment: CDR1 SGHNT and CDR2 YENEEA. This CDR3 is CASSAGTVSPKLFF. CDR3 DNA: TGTGCCAGCAGCGCGGGGACAGTGTCCCCCAAACTGTTTTTT.

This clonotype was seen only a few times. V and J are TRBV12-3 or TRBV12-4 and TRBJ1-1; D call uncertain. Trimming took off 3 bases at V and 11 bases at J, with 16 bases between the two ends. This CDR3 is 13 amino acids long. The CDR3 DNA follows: TGTGCCAGCAGTTTGCCCCCCGGGGTGATGGCTTTCTTT. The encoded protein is CASSLPPGVMAFF.

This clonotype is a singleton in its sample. The CDR3 protein is CSARDRDAYEQYF. Here the CDR3 DNA reads TGCAGTGCTAGAGACAGGGACGCCTACGAGCAGTACTTC. V usage is TRBV20-1 and J usage is TRBJ2-7; D assignment may be TRBD1 or TRBD2 (5 bases each). Germline V gene lookup returns CDR1 DFQATT and CDR2 SNEGSKA (reference sequence). The length of the CDR3 is 13 residues. V was cut by 0 bases and J by 2 bases, with 8 bases left in between.

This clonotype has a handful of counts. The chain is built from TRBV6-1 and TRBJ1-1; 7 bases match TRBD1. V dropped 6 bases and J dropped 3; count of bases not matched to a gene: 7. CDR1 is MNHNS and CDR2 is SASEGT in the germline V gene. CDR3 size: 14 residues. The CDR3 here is CASRNQGGDTEAFF. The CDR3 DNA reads TGTGCCAGCAGAAATCAGGGGGGTGACACTGAAGCTTTCTTT.